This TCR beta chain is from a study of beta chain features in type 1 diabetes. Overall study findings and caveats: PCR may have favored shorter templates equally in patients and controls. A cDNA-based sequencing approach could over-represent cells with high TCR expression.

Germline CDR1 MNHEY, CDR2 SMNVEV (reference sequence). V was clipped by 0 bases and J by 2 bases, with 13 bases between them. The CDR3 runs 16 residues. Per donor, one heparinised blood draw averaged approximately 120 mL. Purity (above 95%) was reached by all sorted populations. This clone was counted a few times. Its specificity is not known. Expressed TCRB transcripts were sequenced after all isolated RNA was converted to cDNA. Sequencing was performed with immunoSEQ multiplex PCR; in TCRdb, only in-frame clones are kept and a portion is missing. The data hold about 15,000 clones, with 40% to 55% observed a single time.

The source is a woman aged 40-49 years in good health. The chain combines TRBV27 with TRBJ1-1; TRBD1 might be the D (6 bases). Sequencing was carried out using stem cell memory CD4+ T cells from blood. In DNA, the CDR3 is TGTGCCAGCAGTTTATCATGGACAGTACTCAACACTGAAGCTTTCTTT. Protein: CASSLSWTVLNTEAFF.